What follows is one T cell receptor beta chain and its context. A much more abundant neighbour one base away suggests this may be a read error. Donors, healthy HIV-negative adults, lacked recent acute infections or vaccinations. Caucasian adults residing in Nashville, Tennessee made up all the donors. Every unsorted PBMC PCR replicate was loaded with 250 to 300 ng DNA, about 30,000 T cell genomes. The assay was immunoSEQ multiplex PCR, and TCRdb's table has in-frame clones only and misses some. The sample has some 490,000 clones, approximately 82% seen once. CDR3 length: 12 residues. Germline CDR1 is SQVTM and CDR2 is ANQGSEA. These data belong to a study of shared clonotypes between healthy human individuals.

The source material was PBMCs. The rearrangement joins TRBV29-1 to TRBJ2-7; D is ambiguous. The source of this sequence is a woman aged 40 to 50 in good health. Some clones in this sample may be carry-over from other donors' samples. The CDR3 nucleotides read TGCCGCGTTGTAGGCAGCTCCTACGAGCAGTACTTC. It yields the protein CRVVGSSYEQYF.